The clone carrying this T cell receptor (beta chain) appeared a few times. The data were taken from a study of blood T cell repertoires in COVID-19. Background on the study: PBMCs, B-cell-depleted T cells, or T cells provided the cDNA or gDNA that made up the material.

Source study methods: Counts of nucleated cells, estimated from reference gene primer amplification, were obtained. Libraries were prepared by immunoSEQ multiplex PCR; TCRdb keeps only in-frame clonotypes and omits some of them. The V and J calls and the clone size are those of that table, but D and trimming were determined from the DNA. The table lists tens of thousands of clones, around 80% of them singletons. The source of this sequence is a human donor in a cohort sampled during active COVID-19. The specimen sequenced was peripheral blood.

CDR3 protein: CASSVSGDSPLHF. The CDR3 DNA follows: TGTGCCAGCAGCGTATCAGGGGACTCACCCCTCCACTTT. The chain is built from TRBV11-2 and TRBJ1-6; perhaps TRBD1 as D (6 bases). Germline-derived CDR1 and CDR2 are SGHAT and FQNNGV. Trimming removed 5 bases at V and 10 bases at J, with 12 bases between. CDR3 length equals 13 residues.